One TCR beta chain is described in this entry. A single base separates this from a much larger clone, so it may be a read error. Amplified regions were TCR beta CDR3 sequences from RNA transcripts. The primer set for the first-round RT-PCR of the TCR CDR3 was HTBI. TCRdb re-analysed the multiplex PCR reads in MiXCR, keeping a single row per CDR3 protein. Altogether about 420,000 distinct CDR3 sequences are present, about a sixth being singletons, with the ten largest covering 11% to 15%. This sample was included in a study of T cells in Graves' hyperthyroidism and ophthalmopathy. The CDR3 covers 15 residues. V lost 10 bases to trimming and J lost 0 bases, with 15 bases between them. Germline CDR1 and CDR2: SNHLY and FYNNEI.

This sequence joins TRBV2 and TRBJ2-2; perhaps TRBD1 as D (6 bases). The sequence came from a woman aged 18-35 years with Graves' hyperthyroidism. The sequencing sample was made of blood. As DNA, the CDR3 is TGTGCCAACAGGGCGACAGTAGCGAACACCGGGGAGCTGTTTTTT. Encoded protein: CANRATVANTGELFF.